These T cell receptor beta chains were read from a single sample in a study of T cell repertoires in cytomegalovirus infection. TCRdb re-analysed the reads in MiXCR, keeping a single row per CDR3 protein. Of around 530,000 distinct CDR3 sequences in the sample, about 26% were seen once. The sequenced material came from PBMCs. The receptor set was obtained from a human donor in good health (CMV status not recorded). Some clones in this sample may be carry-over from other donors' samples. Both conserved end residues are part of each CDR3. The D gene is left open where the match is weak. Clone size, where shown, is once, few, many, or a class for clones that have expanded.

clone size	D gene	V gene	J gene	CDR3 length	CDR3 protein	CDR3 DNA
once	TRBD1	TRBV5-1	TRBJ1-1	16	CASSHNRQGMNTEAFF	TGCGCCAGCAGCCATAACCGACAGGGTATGAACACTGAAGCTTTCTTT
.	.	TRBV29-1	TRBJ2-2	23	CSVEWVWGAFDTGGGANTGELFF	TGCAGCGTTGAATGGGTTTGGGGGGCATTTGATACGGGAGGTGGGGCGAACACCGGGGAGCTGTTTTTT
.	.	TRBV7-2	TRBJ2-2	14	CASSLGAESGELFF	TGTGCCAGCAGCTTAGGGGCGGAGTCCGGGGAGCTGTTTTTT
few	TRBD2	TRBV15	TRBJ2-1	14	CATSRRLAGGSLFF	TGTGCCACCAGCAGGAGGCTAGCGGGCGGTTCGCTGTTCTTC
.	.	TRBV5-6	TRBJ1-2	14	CASSLGEGGYGYTF	TGTGCCAGCAGCTTGGGGGAAGGGGGCTATGGCTACACCTTC
.	.	TRBV6-2/TRBV6-3	TRBJ2-2	12	CAERGSTGELFF	TGTGCCGAGAGGGGAAGTACCGGGGAGCTGTTTTTT
.	.	TRBV20-1	TRBJ1-2	12	CSAWTAGYGYTF	TGCAGTGCTTGGACTGCCGGCTATGGCTACACCTTC
.	TRBD1	TRBV15	TRBJ2-3	14	CATSRQGWTDTQYF	TGTGCCACCTCACGACAGGGCTGGACAGATACGCAGTATTTT
few	.	TRBV19	TRBJ2-3	16	CASSIGSGPSTDTQYF	TGTGCCAGTAGTATAGGCAGCGGTCCCAGCACAGATACGCAGTATTTT
.	.	TRBV7-2	TRBJ2-1	14	CASSSRGGWGEQFF	TGTGCCAGCAGCTCCCGAGGGGGGTGGGGTGAGCAGTTCTTC
few	TRBD1	TRBV24-1	TRBJ1-5	15	CATSPGTGGRQPQHF	TGTGCCACCAGCCCCGGGACAGGGGGCAGGCAGCCCCAGCATTTT
.	.	TRBV18	TRBJ1-1	14	CASSPQATNTEAFF	TGTGCCAGCTCACCACAGGCTACGAACACTGAAGCTTTCTTT
few	TRBD1	TRBV7-9	TRBJ1-5	17	CASSLTGGFDSNQPQHF	TGTGCCAGCAGCTTAACAGGGGGCTTCGATAGCAATCAGCCCCAGCATTTT
.	.	TRBV7-2	TRBJ1-4	14	CASSYRVTNEKLFF	TGTGCCAGCAGCTACAGGGTAACTAATGAAAAACTGTTTTTT
few	TRBD2	TRBV29-1	TRBJ2-1	15	CSGTRRAGVRDEQFF	TGCAGCGGCACCAGGAGGGCGGGAGTTAGGGATGAGCAGTTCTTC
few	.	TRBV5-1	TRBJ2-3	12	CASSLGDRTQYF	TGCGCCAGCAGCTTAGGAGATCGTACGCAGTATTTT
once	.	TRBV4-3	TRBJ2-7	14	CASSYSLGTYEQYF	TGCGCCAGCAGCTACAGCCTGGGAACCTACGAGCAGTACTTC
few	.	TRBV4-1	TRBJ2-1	12	CASSPQQNEQFF	TGCGCCAGCAGCCCGCAACAGAATGAGCAGTTCTTC
.	.	TRBV29-1	TRBJ1-2	14	CSVDNGLANYGYTF	TGCAGCGTTGATAACGGTTTGGCTAACTATGGCTACACCTTC
few	.	TRBV11-2	TRBJ1-3	15	CASSLDGNSGNTIYF	TGTGCCAGCAGCTTAGACGGCAACTCTGGAAACACCATATATTTT
many	.	TRBV7-2	TRBJ2-3	14	CASSTRQVTDTQYF	TGTGCCAGCAGCACTCGACAGGTCACAGATACGCAGTATTTT
few	.	TRBV28	TRBJ1-1	16	CASRTITGLAGTEAFF	TGTGCCAGCAGGACCATTACAGGGCTCGCGGGGACTGAAGCTTTCTTT
.	.	TRBV6-4	TRBJ2-7	16	CAKTTGPAREDYEQYF	TGTGCCAAGACGACAGGGCCGGCGCGGGAAGACTACGAGCAGTACTTC
few	.	TRBV11-3	TRBJ1-6	15	CASSVDGTDISPLHF	TGTGCCAGCAGCGTTGACGGGACGGATATATCACCCCTCCACTTT
few	.	TRBV14	TRBJ1-3	15	CASSQTTRSGNTIYF	TGTGCCAGCAGCCAAACGACAAGATCTGGAAACACCATATATTTT
.	.	TRBV3-1	TRBJ2-5	16	CASSHTSARRPETQYF	TGTGCCAGCAGCCACACAAGCGCTAGACGGCCAGAGACCCAGTACTTC
.	.	TRBV7-9	TRBJ2-7	14	CASSWDSTSYEQYF	TGTGCCAGCAGCTGGGACTCCACCTCCTACGAGCAGTACTTC
.	.	TRBV19	TRBJ2-1	12	CASSIQKGEQFF	TGTGCCAGTAGTATTCAAAAGGGTGAGCAGTTCTTC
.	TRBD2	TRBV29-1	TRBJ2-1	17	CSAAQGSSGTRPNEQFF	TGCAGCGCCGCCCAGGGGTCTAGCGGGACTCGGCCGAATGAGCAGTTCTTC
.	.	TRBV24-1	TRBJ2-3	13	CATSDLQWDTQYF	TGTGCCACCAGTGATTTGCAGTGGGATACGCAGTATTTT
many	TRBD2	TRBV7-9	TRBJ2-3	15	CASSFGGSNSDTQYF	TGTGCCAGCAGCTTCGGCGGGAGTAATTCAGATACGCAGTATTTT
few	.	TRBV7-3	TRBJ2-6	14	CASSPKTGANVLTF	TGTGCCAGCAGCCCCAAGACTGGGGCCAACGTCCTGACTTTC
.	.	TRBV28	TRBJ1-6	15	CASSFPSVNNSPLHF	TGTGCCAGCAGTTTTCCGTCGGTGAATAATTCACCCCTCCACTTT
few	TRBD1	TRBV12-3/TRBV12-4	TRBJ2-1	14	CASSSGQVYNEQFF	TGTGCCAGCAGTTCGGGACAGGTCTACAATGAGCAGTTCTTC
.	.	TRBV5-1	TRBJ1-6	15	CASSTTGDYNSPLHF	TGCGCCAGCAGCACAACTGGGGACTATAATTCACCCCTCCACTTT
many	.	TRBV7-3	TRBJ1-1	14	CASSLIGGNTEAFF	TGTGCCAGCAGCTTAATTGGAGGGAACACTGAAGCTTTCTTT
few	.	TRBV12-3/TRBV12-4	TRBJ2-1	15	CASREVSGDYNEQFF	TGTGCCAGCAGGGAAGTTAGCGGAGATTACAATGAGCAGTTCTTC
few	TRBD2	TRBV20-1	TRBJ2-3	16	CSARASLAGGRDTQYF	TGCAGTGCTAGAGCTAGCTTAGCGGGAGGAAGGGATACGCAGTATTTT
.	TRBD1	TRBV19	TRBJ2-2	16	CASSPRQGGNTGELFF	TGTGCCAGTAGTCCCCGACAGGGGGGGAACACCGGGGAGCTGTTTTTT
few	TRBD1	TRBV19	TRBJ1-5	16	CASRDRGGFSNQPQHF	TGTGCCAGTAGGGACAGGGGGGGATTTAGCAATCAGCCCCAGCATTTT
.	.	TRBV6-2/TRBV6-3	TRBJ2-2	13	CASSRGTLGTLFF	TGTGCCAGCAGTAGAGGGACCCTAGGGACGCTGTTTTTT
.	TRBD2	TRBV5-6	TRBJ2-1	17	CASSLTTLAGPLNEQFF	TGTGCCAGCAGCTTGACTACACTAGCGGGACCTCTTAATGAGCAGTTCTTC
many	.	TRBV7-2	TRBJ1-2	13	CASSNEKNYGYTF	TGTGCCAGCAGCAACGAAAAAAACTATGGCTACACCTTC
few	TRBD2	TRBV10-3	TRBJ2-5	15	CAISEPTSARETQYF	TGTGCCATCAGTGAGCCAACTAGCGCGAGGGAGACCCAGTACTTC
few	.	TRBV6-2/TRBV6-3	TRBJ2-7	14	CASSYGTGVAEQYF	TGTGCCAGCAGTTACGGCACAGGCGTTGCCGAGCAGTACTTC
.	.	TRBV27	TRBJ2-3	16	CASSLERRERLDTQYF	TGTGCCAGCAGTTTAGAGAGGCGGGAAAGGTTAGATACGCAGTATTTT
many	.	TRBV7-8	TRBJ2-1	16	CASSFTIHSSYNEQFF	TGTGCCAGCAGCTTCACAATACACAGCTCCTACAATGAGCAGTTCTTC
few	TRBD2	TRBV19	TRBJ2-3	18	CASQSWLAGGEGTDTQYF	TGTGCCAGTCAAAGTTGGCTAGCGGGCGGGGAAGGCACAGATACGCAGTATTTT
.	TRBD2	TRBV10-3	TRBJ2-1	17	CAISESWTSGSFSEQFF	TGTGCCATCAGTGAGTCGTGGACTAGCGGGAGTTTTAGTGAGCAGTTCTTC
few	TRBD2	TRBV11-2	TRBJ2-1	19	CASSLDWTSGRANNNEQFF	TGTGCCAGCAGCTTAGATTGGACTAGCGGGAGGGCCAATAACAATGAGCAGTTCTTC
few	.	TRBV5-4	TRBJ2-1	12	CASSLDGPEQFF	TGTGCCAGCAGCTTGGACGGTCCTGAGCAGTTCTTC
.	.	TRBV6-1	TRBJ2-5	11	CASTGGGTQYF	TGTGCCAGCACCGGGGGCGGGACCCAGTACTTC